The clone carrying this TCR beta chain was seen a single time. Its specificity is unknown. This sample stems from a study of T cell repertoires in cytomegalovirus infection. This CDR3 region has 11 residues. In germline, CDR1 is SQVTM, CDR2 ANQGSEA. V dropped 4 bases and J dropped 5 bases, with 9 bases sitting between them. Via MiXCR, TCRdb re-called the reads, giving one row per CDR3 protein. The sample records approximately 1,000,000 distinct CDR3 sequences, roughly 31% being singletons. This specimen was cultured CD8+ T cells from PBMCs, taken from culture after CMV antigen stimulation. The chain combines TRBV29-1 with TRBJ2-7; a weak D match, TRBD2 (5 bases). The clonotype originates from a human donor in good health (CMV status not recorded). Some clones in this sample may be carry-over from other donors' samples. The CDR3 protein is CSVVRGNEQYF. CDR3 nucleotides: TGCAGCGTTGTTAGAGGGAACGAGCAGTACTTC.